This T cell receptor (beta chain) derives from a study of blood T cell repertoires in COVID-19 (dated by TCRdb to about 2020). About the investigation overall: The collaborator samples originated in the United States, Italy and Spain and spanned the acute and convalescent phases of COVID-19. The repertoires were released in a freely available public database meant as a resource for research on the immune response to SARS-CoV-2. A de-identified subject ID, COVID-19 status, age in years and sex were almost always included in the sample metadata. The samples were drawn from the first 160 participants of the ongoing ImmuneRACE study and from over a thousand subjects provided by 6 global collaborators. The material from the prospective study consisted of cDNA or gDNA derived from T cells, B-cell-depleted T cells, or PBMCs. Where available, HLA class I and class II types were obtained from metadata supplied by the sample provider rather than from assay-based typing. Subjects who had been exposed to COVID-19, were actively infected with it, or had recovered from it provided the deeply sampled blood TCRbeta repertoires that made up the dataset. Study-wide findings and limitations: The amount of clinical and demographic metadata varied by source and participant and was provided uncurated.

Note on this clone: The antigen it binds to is not known. No base-level quality is on record; no much larger clone is a single base apart.

TCRbeta CDR3 regions were amplified from genomic DNA by means of the immunoSEQ Assay, a bias-controlled multiplex PCR. The authors' analysis ran thus. The number of nucleated cells in each sample was estimated by amplification of reference gene primers within the assay. Sequence reads were collapsed and filtered to measure the absolute abundance of every unique TCRbeta CDR3 rearrangement. For each sample, productive Simpson clonality was calculated as the square root of Simpson's diversity index across productive rearrangements. TCRdb provides this immuneACCESS table in a form limited to in-frame rearrangements. Some clones are lacking; in checked studies, under half of them reflect an unresolved V gene, and why the rest are absent is not known. From that table come the V and J calls and clone size; the DNA was used to work out D and trimming. The sample includes tens of thousands of clones, with just under 80% observed a single time. Roughly 6.7% of the sample goes to the ten largest clones.

At one collaborating source in Seattle, patients were enrolled during active infection and were followed longitudinally through the course of disease. Each collaborating institution followed its own protocols to collect whole blood in K2EDTA tubes. For TCRbeta analysis, collaborator samples were shipped as frozen whole blood, as isolated PBMCs, or as DNA extracted from either sample type. Material for sequencing was peripheral blood. The TCR originated in a man aged 65 to 85 with COVID-19, enrolled during active disease.

Read as DNA, the sequence is TGTGCCAGCAGCTTAGGCGGACAGGGGAGTCAGCCCCAGCATTTT. Translated, it reads CASSLGGQGSQPQHF. The chain is made from TRBV11-2 and TRBJ1-5; 9 middle bases align to TRBD1. Clipping removes 1 base from V and 6 bases from J, with 4 as the unmatched junction base count. CDR1 SGHAT and CDR2 FQNNGV were looked up in the germline V gene. The cysteine opens and the phenylalanine closes a CDR3 of 15 amino acids. Just the 45-base CDR3 DNA is kept, in frame starting at base 1.